The 9 T cell receptor beta chains below all came from one sample that was sequenced in a study of blood T cell repertoires in COVID-19. The assay was immunoSEQ multiplex PCR, and TCRdb's table has in-frame clones only and misses some. This sample yields 150,000 to 200,000 clones, of which more than 70% are seen a single time; approximately 3% belongs to the top ten. The sequenced sample consisted of peripheral blood. Receptor source: a woman older than 75 with active or convalescent COVID-19.

The CDR3 loop reads CASSTTGSGNTIYF. As DNA, the CDR3 is TGTGCCAGCAGTACTACAGGGTCAGGAAACACCATATATTTT. The J gene is TRBJ1-3, the V gene TRBV6-5, with TRBD1 as a possible D gene (6 bases). The germline V gene encodes CDR1 MNHEY and CDR2 SVGAGI. V was pared by 5 bases and J by 4 bases, with 12 bases between. The CDR3 is 14 amino acids.

This sequence joins TRBV11-3 and TRBJ1-1, with 7 bases that match TRBD1. This CDR3 spans 15 amino acids. The J segment lost 1 base and the V segment lost 1 base, leaving 3 bases of the junction unmatched. Germline assignment: CDR1 SGHNT and CDR2 YENEEA. CDR3 amino acids: CASSLGGTANTEAFF. In DNA form, the CDR3 reads TGTGCCAGCAGCTTAGGAGGGACAGCGAACACTGAAGCTTTCTTT.

This clone has a handful of counts. This rearrangement joins TRBV18 to TRBJ2-7, with 11 positions matching TRBD2. Trimming removed 3 bases from V and 6 bases from J; junction bases left unmatched: 4. Germline-derived CDR1 and CDR2 are KGHSH and LQKENI. CDR3 length: 14 amino acids. CDR3 loop: CASSPVAGGREQYF. CDR3 DNA sequence: TGTGCCAGCTCACCTGTAGCGGGGGGGCGCGAGCAGTACTTC.

The rearrangement uses TRBV11-2 and TRBJ2-2; weak D call: TRBD1 (5 bases). This CDR3 spans 14 amino acids. Germline V lookup: CDR1 SGHAT, CDR2 FQNNGV. V dropped 2 bases and J dropped 4 bases, with 8 bases sitting between them. The CDR3 bases are TGTGCCAGCAGCTTACGACAGTCCACCGGGGAGCTGTTTTTT. Protein: CASSLRQSTGELFF. The whole variable domain, remainder taken from reference TRBV11-2 and TRBJ2-2, is EAGVAQSPRYKIIEKRQSVAFWCNPISGHATLYWYQQILGQGPKLLIQFQNNGVVDDSQLPKDRFSAERLKGVDSTLKIQPAKLEDSAVYLCASSLRQSTGELFFGEGSRLTVL.

This sequence joins TRBV12-3 or TRBV12-4 and TRBJ2-7, with TRBD2 as a possible D gene (6 bases). The CDR3 consists of 13 residues. Trimming removed 4 bases from V and 6 bases from J, with 13 bases in between. The CDR3 sequence is CASSSGLPAEQYF. The CDR3 region has the DNA TGTGCCAGCAGTTCGGGACTTCCAGCCGAGCAGTACTTC.

The rearrangement links TRBV2 to TRBJ1-2; maybe TRBD1 (6 bases). The CDR3 extends over 12 amino acids. The V gene's germline CDR1 is SNHLY and CDR2 FYNNEI. V lost 4 bases and J 7 bases, leaving 10 bases between the germline ends. The CDR3 nucleotides are TGTGCCAGCAGTGGGGACAATGCTGGCTACACCTTC. Amino acid sequence: CASSGDNAGYTF.

The rearrangement joins TRBV19 to TRBJ2-6; weak D call: TRBD1 (6 bases). CDR1 is LNHDA and CDR2 is SQIVND in the germline V gene (reference sequence). V was cut by 4 bases and J by 2 bases, with 6 bases left in between. The CDR3 runs to 14 residues. CDR3 loop: CASSTGAGANVLTF. CDR3 bases: TGTGCCAGTAGTACAGGGGCTGGGGCCAACGTCCTGACTTTC.

The chain joins TRBV23-1 to TRBJ1-4; D not resolved. TRBV23-1 is recorded as an ORF, its role being uncertain. The CDR3 sequence is 13 residues long. The V and J ends lost 3 bases and 8 bases respectively, with 10 bases between them. The CDR3 DNA is TGCGCCAGCAGTCAGTCAGTTAACGAAAAACTGTTTTTT. It yields the protein CASSQSVNEKLFF.

V is TRBV5-4 and J is TRBJ2-3; 7 bases match TRBD2. Germline CDR1 and CDR2: SGHNT and YYREEE (reference sequence). This CDR3 contains 16 residues. Trimming removed 6 bases from V and 1 base from J; junction bases left unmatched: 11. The CDR3 DNA reads as TGTGCCAGCACTAAGGATGTGGGGGGGGGCACAGATACGCAGTATTTT. Its protein product is CASTKDVGGGTDTQYF.